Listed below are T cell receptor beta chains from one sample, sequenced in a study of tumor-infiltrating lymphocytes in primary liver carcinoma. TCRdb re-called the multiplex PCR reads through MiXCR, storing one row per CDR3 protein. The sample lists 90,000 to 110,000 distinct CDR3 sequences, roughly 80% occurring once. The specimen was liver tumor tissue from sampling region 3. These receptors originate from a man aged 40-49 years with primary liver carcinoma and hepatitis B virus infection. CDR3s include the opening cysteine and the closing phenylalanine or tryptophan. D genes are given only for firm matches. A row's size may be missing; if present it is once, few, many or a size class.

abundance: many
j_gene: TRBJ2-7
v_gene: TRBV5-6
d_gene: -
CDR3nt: TGTGCCAGCAGCCGGGACTTACCCTACGAGCAGTACTTC
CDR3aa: CASSRDLPYEQYF

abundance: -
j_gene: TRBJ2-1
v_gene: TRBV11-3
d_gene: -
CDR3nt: TGTGCCAGCAGCTTAAATGCCTGTGAGCAGCTCTTC
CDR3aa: CASSLNACEQLF

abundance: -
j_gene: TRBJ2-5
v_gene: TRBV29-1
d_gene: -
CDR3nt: TGCAGTGTTACGACTAGGGGTGACCAAGAGACCCAGTACTTC
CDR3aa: CSVTTRGDQETQYF

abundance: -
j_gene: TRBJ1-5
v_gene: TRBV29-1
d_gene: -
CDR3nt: TGCAGCGTTGGAGGCAGTCAGCCCCAGCATTTT
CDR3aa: CSVGGSQPQHF

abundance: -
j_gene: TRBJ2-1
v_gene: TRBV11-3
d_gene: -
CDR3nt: TGTGCCAACAGCTTAGGCGTCTCTAACAATGAGCAGTCCTTC
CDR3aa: CANSLGVSNNEQSF

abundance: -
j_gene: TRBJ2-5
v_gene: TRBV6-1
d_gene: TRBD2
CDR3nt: TGTGCCAGCAGAGTTCGGGGGACTAACCCCCGAGAGACCCAGTACTTC
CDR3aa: CASRVRGTNPRETQYF

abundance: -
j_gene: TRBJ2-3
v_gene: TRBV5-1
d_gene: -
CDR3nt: TGCGCCAGCAGCTTGCAAGCTAGCGTGACCACAGATACGCAGTATTTT
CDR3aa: CASSLQASVTTDTQYF

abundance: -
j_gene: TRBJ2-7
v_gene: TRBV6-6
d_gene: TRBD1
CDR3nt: TGTGCCAGCATTTCTACCCCGGGACAGGGGGCGTGTGAGCAGTACTTC
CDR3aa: CASISTPGQGACEQYF

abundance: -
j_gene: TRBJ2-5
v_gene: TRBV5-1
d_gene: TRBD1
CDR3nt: TGCGCCGGCAGCCAGACAGGGGGAGAACAAGAGACGCAGTACTTC
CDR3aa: CAGSQTGGEQETQYF

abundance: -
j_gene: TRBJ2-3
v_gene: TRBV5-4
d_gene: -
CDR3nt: TGTGCCAACAGCACTTCCCGCGCGCGAACTAGCACAGATACGCAGTATTTC
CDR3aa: CANSTSRARTSTDTQYF

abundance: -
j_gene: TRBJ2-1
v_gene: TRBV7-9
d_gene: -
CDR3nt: TGTGCCAGCAGCTTGATCATCATTACAGGGCCTTTGAACAATGAGCAGTTCTTC
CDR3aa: CASSLIIITGPLNNEQFF

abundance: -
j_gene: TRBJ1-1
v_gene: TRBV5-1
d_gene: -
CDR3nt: TGCGCCAGCAGCGCCTTGGCAGGGAGCAACAGTGAAGCCTTCTTT
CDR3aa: CASSALAGSNSEAFF